Each of the 21 T cell receptor beta chains below was sequenced from the same sample in a study of cytomegalovirus exposure and HLA in healthy donors (dated by TCRdb to about 2017). The library was built by means of the immunoSEQ multiplex PCR assay. The clones in this table, taken by TCRdb from immuneACCESS, are in-frame only. Not every clone is retained; where verified, under half of the shortfall comes from an unresolved V gene, and the cause of the rest is unknown. Here the sample has 190,000 or so clones; roughly 84% occur a single time. Approximately 2.9% of the sample goes to the ten largest clones. The sample was PBMCs. Source of these receptors: a woman aged 18-29 years in good health and CMV-seropositive.

The chain recombines TRBV2 with TRBJ1-6, with 7 bases identical to TRBD1. Germline CDR1 SNHLY, CDR2 FYNNEI. V was pared by 4 bases and J by 9 bases, with 9 bases of the junction left unmatched. CDR3 length equals 15 residues. The CDR3 bases are TGTGCCAGCAGTGCAGGGGGTGGGTACCCTTCACCCCTCCACTTT. Translated, it gives CASSAGGGYPSPLHF.

V usage is TRBV23-1 and J usage is TRBJ1-5; no clear D gene. TRBV23-1 belongs to the ORF category, with a function that is uncertain. The CDR3 extends over 16 amino acids. V was clipped by 0 bases and J by 4 bases, with 13 bases between them. The CDR3 spells CASSQSRDGWNQPQHF. The DNA for the CDR3 is TGCGCCAGCAGTCAATCTCGGGATGGCTGGAATCAGCCCCAGCATTTT.

The chain uses TRBV10-3 and TRBJ1-3; 8 nucleotides agree with TRBD1. With 4 bases clipped from V and 2 bases from J, the junction kept 1 base outside the gene matches. CDR1 ENHRY and CDR2 SYGVKD come from the germline V gene. The CDR3 contains 14 residues. CDR3 sequence: CAISAQGAGNTIYF. CDR3 in DNA: TGTGCCATCAGTGCACAGGGGGCTGGAAACACCATATATTTT.

This chain connects TRBV11-2 to TRBJ2-7, with 8 bases fitting TRBD2. The CDR3 contains 15 residues. The germline V gene has CDR1 SGHAT and CDR2 FQNNGV. The V segment lost 5 bases and the J segment 2 bases; nucleotides outside the gene matches: 8. The CDR3 DNA reads as TGTGCCAGCAGCCCGACGGACGGGGGGGCCTACGAGCAGTACTTC. Translated, it gives CASSPTDGGAYEQYF.

CDR3 sequence reads: CASSLVGGGMNTEAFF. The DNA for the CDR3 is TGTGCCAGCAGCTTAGTGGGAGGGGGAATGAACACTGAAGCTTTCTTT. This chain uses TRBV11-2 with TRBJ1-1; tentatively, D is TRBD1 (6 bases). Per the germline V gene, CDR1 is SGHAT and CDR2 is FQNNGV. V was cut by 1 base and J by 0 bases, with 12 bases left in between. This CDR3 region has 16 residues.

The genes are TRBV5-1 and TRBJ1-5; D gene uncertain. V was trimmed by 1 base and J by 2 bases, leaving 7 bases between them. Per the germline V gene, CDR1 is SGHRS and CDR2 is YFSETQ. CDR3 length: 14 amino acids. The CDR3: CASSLSVGNQPQHF. CDR3 DNA sequence: TGCGCCAGCAGCTTGTCGGTTGGCAATCAGCCCCAGCATTTT.

V gene TRBV19 combines with J gene TRBJ2-1, with TRBD2 identical over 12 bases. Germline CDR1 LNHDA, CDR2 SQIVND (reference sequence). V shed 6 bases and J 8 bases; nucleotides not matched to a gene: 14. This CDR3 contains 17 residues. The CDR3 spells CASRTSGGVQVRDEQFF. The CDR3 DNA reads TGTGCCAGTAGGACTAGCGGGGGCGTCCAGGTGCGGGATGAGCAGTTCTTC.

This chain links TRBV7-2 with TRBJ2-6; no reliable D call. The V gene lost 0 bases and the J gene lost 0 bases, with 9 bases spanning the gap. The CDR3 sequence is 17 residues long. Looked up from germline, CDR1 is SGHTA and CDR2 is FQGNSA. The CDR3 here is CASSLASSPSGANVLTF. Written as DNA, the CDR3 is TGTGCCAGCAGCTTAGCTAGCAGCCCCTCTGGGGCCAACGTCCTGACTTTC.

The V and J genes are TRBV19 and TRBJ1-1; D is uncertain. This CDR3 is built from 14 residues. Trimming took off 7 bases at V and 3 bases at J, with 15 bases between the two ends. Germline V gene data show CDR1 as LNHDA and CDR2 as SQIVND (reference sequence). CDR3 DNA sequence: TGTGCCAGTACCTCCAATGTGAGGGACACTGAAGCTTTCTTT. Amino acid sequence: CASTSNVRDTEAFF.

This clone was detected only a few times. V is TRBV7-2 and J is TRBJ1-2; maybe TRBD1 (6 bases). Germline CDR1 and CDR2: SGHTA and FQGNSA. V was pared by 1 base and J by 6 bases, with 27 bases between. This CDR3 contains 19 residues. DNA for the CDR3: TGTGCCAGCAGCTTAGAGGGGGTTTTAGGCTCCTCCGGGGCCCATGGCTACACCTTC. Translating gives CASSLEGVLGSSGAHGYTF.

The chain recombines TRBV29-1 with TRBJ1-1; 8 bases align to TRBD1. This CDR3 region has 14 residues. Germline V gene sequence: CDR1 SQVTM, CDR2 ANQGSEA. Losses at the gene ends were 3 bases for V and 4 bases for J; bases not matched to a gene: 7. This CDR3 reads CSVDEGTGGTEAFF. For the CDR3, the DNA is TGCAGCGTTGATGAGGGAACAGGGGGCACTGAAGCTTTCTTT.

J is TRBJ1-5 and V is TRBV9, with 8 nucleotides matching TRBD1. Germline V lookup: CDR1 SGDLS, CDR2 YYNGEE. The length of the CDR3 is 18 residues. J was trimmed by 6 bases and V by 4 bases; bases with no gene match: 18. CDR3 sequence reads: CASSTPLGQDFQGQPQHF. DNA for the CDR3: TGTGCCAGCAGCACCCCCCTGGGACAGGACTTTCAGGGTCAGCCCCAGCATTTT. The full variable domain, rest sourced from reference TRBV9 and TRBJ1-5, is DSGVTQTPKHLITATGQRVTLRCSPRSGDLSVYWYQQSLDQGLQFLIQYYNGEERAKGNILERFSAQQFPDLHSELNLSSLELGDSALYFCASSTPLGQDFQGQPQHFGDGTRLSIL.

The chain has TRBV5-1 and TRBJ2-1; 12 bases are shared with TRBD2. Germline V gives CDR1 SGHRS, CDR2 YFSETQ. The V segment lost 4 bases and the J segment 6 bases; nucleotides outside the gene matches: 5. The CDR3 length is 15 residues. CDR3 nucleotides: TGCGCCAGCAGCCCTAGCGGGGGGGCCTTCAATGAGCAGTTCTTC. Its translation is CASSPSGGAFNEQFF. Combining the CDR3 with reference TRBV5-1 and TRBJ2-1 gives the whole variable domain KAGVTQTPRYLIKTRGQQVTLSCSPISGHRSVSWYQQTPGQGLQFLFEYFSETQRNKGNFPGRFSGRQFSNSRSEMNVSTLELGDSALYLCASSPSGGAFNEQFFGPGTRLTVL.

This chain joins TRBV10-3 and TRBJ2-3; D perhaps matches TRBD1 (5 bases). The CDR3 has 13 residues. The germline V gene has CDR1 ENHRY and CDR2 SYGVKD. Trimming took 0 bases from V and 9 from J, leaving 10 bases between them. This chain's CDR3 is CAISESTVDTQYF. In DNA, the CDR3 is TGTGCCATCAGTGAGTCGACAGTGGACACGCAGTATTTT.

The chain joins TRBV7-9 to TRBJ2-1; D not certain. V lost 2 bases to trimming and J lost 10 bases, with 6 bases between them. CDR1 is SEHNR, CDR2 FQNEAQ, per germline (reference sequence). This CDR3 spans 11 amino acids. The CDR3 is CASSLYTEQFF. CDR3 bases: TGTGCCAGCAGCTTATACACAGAGCAGTTCTTC.

The rearrangement uses TRBV29-1 and TRBJ2-2; TRBD1 matches 7 bases. Unmatched junction bases numbered 6, after V lost 3 bases and J lost 5 bases. CDR1 SQVTM and CDR2 ANQGSEA come from the germline V gene. This CDR3 spans 14 amino acids. The CDR3 region is CSVDPGQITGELFF. CDR3 in DNA: TGCAGCGTTGACCCGGGACAGATTACCGGGGAGCTGTTTTTT.

The genes are TRBV13 and TRBJ2-3, with 10 bases that match TRBD2. Germline CDR1 is PRHDT and CDR2 is FYEKMQ (reference sequence). The V gene end was trimmed by 5 bases and the J gene end by 4 bases; junction bases not matched to a gene: 9. This CDR3 has 16 residues. CDR3 sequence: CASSIHRLAGSDTQYF. CDR3 sequence (DNA): TGTGCCAGCAGCATCCACAGACTAGCGGGTTCAGATACGCAGTATTTT.

The rearrangement links TRBV15 to TRBJ2-5; TRBD2 aligns across 11 bases. The V segment lost 5 bases and the J segment 5 bases; nucleotides outside the gene matches: 10. Per the germline V gene, CDR1 is LNHNV and CDR2 is YYDKDF (reference sequence). This CDR3 is 16 amino acids long. CDR3 loop: CATSRGLAASVETQYF. The CDR3 DNA is TGTGCCACCAGCCGGGGACTAGCGGCGTCCGTGGAGACCCAGTACTTC.

The DNA of the CDR3 is TGTGCCAGCGACCGGGGGGTTACGATAGACACCGGGGAGCTGTTTTTT. Protein: CASDRGVTIDTGELFF. The V call is TRBV7-8, the J call TRBJ2-2; 7 nucleotides match TRBD2. From germline, CDR1 is SGHVS and CDR2 FQNEAQ. The CDR3 is 16 amino acids. Germline trimming cut 8 bases from V and 3 bases from J; bases unmatched to any gene: 12.

V is TRBV6-6 and J is TRBJ1-2, with 8 bases that match TRBD1. Germline V lookup: CDR1 MNHNY, CDR2 SVGAGI (reference sequence). With V trimmed by 7 bases and J by 8 bases, 6 bases remained unmatched. This CDR3 is 12 amino acids long. CDR3 amino acids: CASIQGARGYTF. The CDR3 region has the DNA TGTGCCAGCATTCAGGGGGCGCGGGGCTACACCTTC.

This clone was counted once. The CDR3 DNA sequence: TGTGCCAGCTCAACCGACAGGGGCGCTACCGGCACTGAAGCTTTCTTT. Its translation: CASSTDRGATGTEAFF. The genes are TRBV18 and TRBJ1-1; 8 bases fit TRBD1. The CDR3 runs to 16 residues. V was pared by 5 bases and J by 4 bases, with 12 bases of the junction left unmatched. The germline CDR1 and CDR2 sequences are KGHSH and LQKENI.